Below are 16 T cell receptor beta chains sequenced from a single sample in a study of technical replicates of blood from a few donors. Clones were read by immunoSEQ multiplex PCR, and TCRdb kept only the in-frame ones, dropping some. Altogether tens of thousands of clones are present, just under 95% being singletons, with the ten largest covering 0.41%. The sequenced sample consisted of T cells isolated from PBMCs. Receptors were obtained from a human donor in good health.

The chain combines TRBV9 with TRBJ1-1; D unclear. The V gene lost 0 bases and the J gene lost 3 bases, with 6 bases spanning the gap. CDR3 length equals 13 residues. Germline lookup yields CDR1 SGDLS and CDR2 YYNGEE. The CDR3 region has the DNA TGTGCCAGCAGCGTAGACCCGGACACTGAAGCTTTCTTT. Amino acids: CASSVDPDTEAFF.

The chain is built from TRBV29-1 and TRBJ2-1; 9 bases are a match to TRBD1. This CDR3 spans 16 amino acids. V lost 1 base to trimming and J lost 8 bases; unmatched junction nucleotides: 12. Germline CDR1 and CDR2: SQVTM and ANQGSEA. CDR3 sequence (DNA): TGCAGCGTTGAAGGTGAAAGGGACAGGGACTTGGATGAGCAGTTCTTC. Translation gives CSVEGERDRDLDEQFF.

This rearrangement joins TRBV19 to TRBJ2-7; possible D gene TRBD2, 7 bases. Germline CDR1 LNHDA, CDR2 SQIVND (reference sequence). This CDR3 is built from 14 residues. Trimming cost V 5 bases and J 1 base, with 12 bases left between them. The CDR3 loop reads CASSRGDMSYEQYF. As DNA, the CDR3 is TGTGCCAGTAGTCGGGGGGACATGTCCTACGAGCAGTACTTC.

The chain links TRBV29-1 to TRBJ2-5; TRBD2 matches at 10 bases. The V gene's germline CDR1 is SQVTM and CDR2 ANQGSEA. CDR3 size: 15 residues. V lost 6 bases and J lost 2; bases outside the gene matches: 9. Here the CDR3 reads CSVLFSGRSQETQYF. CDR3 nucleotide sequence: TGCAGCGTCCTCTTTAGCGGGAGGTCTCAAGAGACCCAGTACTTC.

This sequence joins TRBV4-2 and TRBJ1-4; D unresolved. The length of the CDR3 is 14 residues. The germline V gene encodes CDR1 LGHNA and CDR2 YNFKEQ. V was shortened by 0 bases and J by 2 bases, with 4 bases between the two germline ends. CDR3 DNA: TGTGCCAGCAGCCAAGATCGGACTAATGAAAAACTGTTTTTT. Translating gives CASSQDRTNEKLFF.

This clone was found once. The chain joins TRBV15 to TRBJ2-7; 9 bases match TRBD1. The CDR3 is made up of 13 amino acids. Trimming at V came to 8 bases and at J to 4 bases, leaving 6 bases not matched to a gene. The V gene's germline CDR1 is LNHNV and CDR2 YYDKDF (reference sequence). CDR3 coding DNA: TGTGCCACCGCGAATGGACAGGGGTACGAGCAGTACTTC. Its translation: CATANGQGYEQYF.

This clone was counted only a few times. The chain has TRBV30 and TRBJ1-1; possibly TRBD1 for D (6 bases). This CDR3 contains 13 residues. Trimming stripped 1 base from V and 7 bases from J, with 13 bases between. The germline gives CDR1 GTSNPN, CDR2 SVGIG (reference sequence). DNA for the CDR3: TGTGCCTGGAGTGGAGTCAGGGGCGATGAAGCTTTCTTT. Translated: CAWSGVRGDEAFF. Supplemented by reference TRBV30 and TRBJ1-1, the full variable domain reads SQTIHQWPATLVQPVGSPLSLECTVEGTSNPNLYWYRQAAGRGLQLLFYSVGIGQISSEVPQNLSASRPQDRQFILSSKKLLLSDSGFYLCAWSGVRGDEAFFGQGTRLTVV.

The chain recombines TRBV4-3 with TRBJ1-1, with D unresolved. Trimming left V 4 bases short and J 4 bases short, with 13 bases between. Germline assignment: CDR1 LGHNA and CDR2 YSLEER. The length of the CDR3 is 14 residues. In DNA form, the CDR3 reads TGCGCCAGCAGCCCTAACGGGTTCGGCACTGAAGCTTTCTTT. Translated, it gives CASSPNGFGTEAFF.

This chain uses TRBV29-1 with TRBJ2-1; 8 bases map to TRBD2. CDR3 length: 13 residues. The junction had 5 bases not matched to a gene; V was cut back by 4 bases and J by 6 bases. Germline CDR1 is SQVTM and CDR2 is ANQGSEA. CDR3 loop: CSVGVGRANEQFF. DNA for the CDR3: TGCAGCGTTGGCGTCGGGAGGGCCAATGAGCAGTTCTTC.

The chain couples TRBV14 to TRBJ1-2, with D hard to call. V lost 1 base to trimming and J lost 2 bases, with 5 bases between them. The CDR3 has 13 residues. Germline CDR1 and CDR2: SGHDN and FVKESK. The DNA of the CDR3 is TGTGCCAGCAGCCAAGGAGGCAACTATGGCTACACCTTC. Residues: CASSQGGNYGYTF. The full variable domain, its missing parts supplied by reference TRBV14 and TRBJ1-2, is EAGVTQFPSHSVIEKGQTVTLRCDPISGHDNLYWYRRVMGKEIKFLLHFVKESKQDESGMPNNRFLAERTGGTYSTLKVQPAELEDSGVYFCASSQGGNYGYTFGSGTRLTVV.

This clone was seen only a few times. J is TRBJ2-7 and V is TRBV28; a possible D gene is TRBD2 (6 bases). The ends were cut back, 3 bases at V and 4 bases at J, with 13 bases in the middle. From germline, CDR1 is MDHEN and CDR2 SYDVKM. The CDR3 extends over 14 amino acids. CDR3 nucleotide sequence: TGTGCCAGCAGTTTTCCCGAGGACTATTACGAGCAGTACTTC. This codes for CASSFPEDYYEQYF.

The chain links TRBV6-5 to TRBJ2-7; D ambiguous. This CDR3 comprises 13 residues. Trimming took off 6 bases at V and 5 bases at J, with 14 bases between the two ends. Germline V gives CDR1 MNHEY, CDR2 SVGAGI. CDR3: CASRRTILDEQYF. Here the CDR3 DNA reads TGTGCCAGCAGACGTACAATCCTTGACGAGCAGTACTTC.

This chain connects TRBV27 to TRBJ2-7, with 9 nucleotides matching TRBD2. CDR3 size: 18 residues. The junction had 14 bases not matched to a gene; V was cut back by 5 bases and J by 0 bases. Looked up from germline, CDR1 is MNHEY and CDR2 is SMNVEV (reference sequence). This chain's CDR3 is CASSLAPSSGIFSYEQYF. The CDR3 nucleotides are TGTGCCAGCAGTCTAGCCCCATCTAGCGGGATATTCTCCTACGAGCAGTACTTC.

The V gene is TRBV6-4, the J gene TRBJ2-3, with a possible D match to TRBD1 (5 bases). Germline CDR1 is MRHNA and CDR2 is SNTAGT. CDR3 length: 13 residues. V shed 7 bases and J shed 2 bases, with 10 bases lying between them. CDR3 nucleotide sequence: TGTGCCAGCACCGGACACTTCACAGATACGCAGTATTTT. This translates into CASTGHFTDTQYF.

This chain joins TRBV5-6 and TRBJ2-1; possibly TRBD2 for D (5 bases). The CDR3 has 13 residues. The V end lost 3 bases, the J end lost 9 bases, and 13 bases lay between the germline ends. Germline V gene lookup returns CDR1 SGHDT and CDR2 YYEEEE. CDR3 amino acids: CASSSTRSGEQFF. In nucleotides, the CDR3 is TGTGCCAGCAGCTCAACTAGATCTGGTGAGCAGTTCTTC.

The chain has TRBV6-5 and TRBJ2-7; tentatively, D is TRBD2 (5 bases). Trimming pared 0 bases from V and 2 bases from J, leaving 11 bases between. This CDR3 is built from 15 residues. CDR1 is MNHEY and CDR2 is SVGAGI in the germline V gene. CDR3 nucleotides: TGTGCCAGCAGTTACTCGGCTGGGAGTCCCTACGAGCAGTACTTC. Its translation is CASSYSAGSPYEQYF.